Below are 14 T cell receptor beta chains sequenced from a single sample in a study of T cell responses to AZD1222 COVID-19 vaccine. Profiling relied on immunoSEQ multiplex PCR, and the TCRdb table lists in-frame clones only, not all of them. The sample holds more than 250,000 clones, over 85% seen once. This material consisted of peripheral blood, taken on day 0 of AZD1222 vaccination. Receptors were obtained from an adult in good health.

The chain joins TRBV5-4 to TRBJ1-1; 8 bases are shared with TRBD1. The germline V gene has CDR1 SGHNT and CDR2 YYREEE (reference sequence). The CDR3 runs to 15 residues. The J segment lost 5 bases and the V segment lost 0 bases, leaving 6 bases of the junction unmatched. As DNA, the CDR3 is TGTGCCAGCAGCTTGGGAGACAGGGGATGGACTGAAGCTTTCTTT. Encoded protein: CASSLGDRGWTEAFF.

This clone was detected once. The chain joins TRBV10-3 to TRBJ2-6; no definite D call. CDR3 length equals 18 residues. The V end was cut by 4 bases, the J end by 5 bases, with 21 bases between. From germline, CDR1 is ENHRY and CDR2 SYGVKD. DNA for the CDR3: TGTGCCATCAGTGCAACCGGCCGCAAAGCCCTTCGGGCCAACGTCCTGACTTTC. It encodes CAISATGRKALRANVLTF.

The V gene is TRBV19, the J gene TRBJ1-5; the D is unclear. The CDR3 has 16 amino acids. Trimming removed 0 bases at V and 2 bases at J, with 11 bases between. CDR1 LNHDA and CDR2 SQIVND come from the germline V gene (reference sequence). CDR3 amino acids: CASSIDGPRGNQPQHF. In nucleotides, the CDR3 is TGTGCCAGTAGTATAGACGGACCAAGAGGCAATCAGCCCCAGCATTTT.

This clone is a singleton in its sample. V usage is TRBV5-1 and J usage is TRBJ2-5, with unresolved D. CDR3 length: 17 residues. The germline CDR1 and CDR2 sequences are SGHRS and YFSETQ. Trimming stripped 4 bases from V and 4 bases from J, with 23 bases between. The CDR3 reads CASSPTGVGLGVETQYF. CDR3 bases: TGCGCCAGCAGCCCTACCGGAGTCGGGCTGGGTGTAGAGACCCAGTACTTC.

V is TRBV27 and J is TRBJ2-3; perhaps TRBD2 as D (6 bases). This CDR3 contains 15 residues. V shed 5 bases and J shed 1 base, with 13 bases lying between them. Germline CDR1 reads MNHEY; CDR2 reads SMNVEV (reference sequence). The CDR3 bases are TGTGCCAGCAGTCCCGGGACTCGCGGCACAGATACGCAGTATTTT. Translating gives CASSPGTRGTDTQYF.

The rearrangement uses TRBV4-2 and TRBJ2-2; the match to TRBD2 covers 10 bases. Germline V gene data show CDR1 as LGHNA and CDR2 as YNFKEQ. The J segment lost 8 bases and the V segment lost 4 bases, leaving 10 bases of the junction unmatched. The CDR3 contains 16 residues. This CDR3 reads CASSPGLAGVYGELFF. The CDR3 coding sequence is TGTGCCAGCAGCCCCGGGCTAGCGGGAGTTTATGGGGAGCTGTTTTTT.

This chain connects TRBV12-3 or TRBV12-4 to TRBJ1-2; D not resolved. V was trimmed by 7 bases and J by 4 bases, leaving 10 bases between them. The CDR3 contains 12 residues. CDR3 region: CASTTPRYGYTF. CDR3 nucleotide sequence: TGTGCCAGCACCACTCCGCGCTATGGCTACACCTTC.

This clone has just a few counts. This chain connects TRBV2 to TRBJ1-5, with a tentative D call TRBD1 (5 bases). From germline, CDR1 is SNHLY and CDR2 FYNNEI. The CDR3 totals 13 residues. V was pared by 4 bases and J by 9 bases, with 13 bases between. The CDR3 nucleotides read TGTGCCAGCAGTGTTGGAACGAGGGGGCCCCAGCATTTT. Protein product: CASSVGTRGPQHF.

This chain uses TRBV19 with TRBJ1-5, with TRBD1 matching over 11 bases. This CDR3 region has 16 residues. Germline assignment: CDR1 LNHDA and CDR2 SQIVND (reference sequence). V shed 6 bases, J shed 9 bases, and the junction held 13 bases outside the gene matches. CDR3 loop: CASSKRTGGAVGPQHF. The CDR3 nucleotides read TGTGCCAGTAGCAAAAGGACAGGGGGCGCGGTAGGGCCCCAGCATTTT.

The chain's CDR3 is CASSVEDDQEAFF. The CDR3 DNA is TGTGCCAGCAGCGTAGAGGACGACCAAGAAGCTTTCTTT. The chain employs TRBV9 and TRBJ1-1; no firm D call. V lost 0 bases to trimming and J lost 8 bases, with 11 bases between them. Looked up from germline, CDR1 is SGDLS and CDR2 is YYNGEE. CDR3 length equals 13 residues.

The V gene is TRBV28, the J gene TRBJ2-1; 12 bases map to TRBD2. Germline V gene sequence: CDR1 MDHEN, CDR2 SYDVKM. J lost 3 bases, V lost 5 bases, and 17 bases had no gene match. This CDR3 has 20 residues. CDR3 sequence reads: CASSLRLAGAAGRFYNEQFF. The DNA for the CDR3 is TGTGCCAGCAGTCTTAGACTAGCGGGGGCCGCCGGTCGCTTCTACAATGAGCAGTTCTTC.

The V gene is TRBV4-1, the J gene TRBJ1-6, with a possible D match to TRBD1 (6 bases). CDR1 is MGHRA and CDR2 is YSYEKL in the germline V gene. The CDR3 is 17 residues long. Trimming took 1 base from V and 10 from J, leaving 20 bases between them. This chain's CDR3 is CASSQGGRGLTGSPLHF. As DNA, the CDR3 is TGCGCCAGCAGCCAAGGCGGCCGGGGACTGACAGGCTCACCCCTCCACTTT.

J is TRBJ1-5 and V is TRBV2, with D hard to call. V lost 0 bases to trimming and J lost 2 bases, with 5 bases between them. This CDR3 has 14 amino acids. CDR1 and CDR2 from the germline V gene are SNHLY and FYNNEI. This CDR3 reads CASSEADGNQPQHF. The CDR3 DNA is TGTGCCAGCAGTGAAGCGGACGGCAATCAGCCCCAGCATTTT. The whole variable domain, remainder taken from reference TRBV2 and TRBJ1-5, is EPEVTQTPSHQVTQMGQEVILRCVPISNHLYFYWYRQILGQKVEFLVSFYNNEISEKSEIFDDQFSVERPDGSNFTLKIRSTKLEDSAMYFCASSEADGNQPQHFGDGTRLSIL.

The chain joins TRBV2 to TRBJ1-1; perhaps TRBD1 as D (6 bases). Per the germline V gene, CDR1 is SNHLY and CDR2 is FYNNEI. The V and J ends lost 6 bases and 0 bases respectively, with 17 bases between them. The CDR3 runs to 16 residues. The CDR3 nucleotides are TGTGCCAGCAGGGCCTATGGAACAGGGTTGAACACTGAAGCTTTCTTT. Encoded protein: CASRAYGTGLNTEAFF.